One sample yielded the 20 T cell receptor beta chains listed below, sequenced in a study of T cells in Graves' hyperthyroidism and ophthalmopathy. TCR beta CDR3 regions were amplified from RNA transcripts. First-round RT-PCR of the TCR CDR3 relied on the HTBI primer set. TCRdb reprocessed the multiplex PCR reads via MiXCR and lists one record per CDR3 protein. The data show around 500,000 distinct CDR3 sequences, about 15% seen once. Material for sequencing was blood. The origin of the receptors is a woman aged 40 to 49 with Graves' hyperthyroidism.

This clonotype turned up a few times. The V call is TRBV30, the J call TRBJ2-3; D is perhaps TRBD2 (6 bases). This CDR3 is built from 13 residues. Deletions cut 0 bases from V and 6 bases from J, with 10 bases between. The germline V gene encodes CDR1 GTSNPN and CDR2 SVGIG (reference sequence). In DNA, the CDR3 is TGTGCCTGGAGTGTATTTGGGAGGGATACGCAGTATTTT. Protein sequence: CAWSVFGRDTQYF.

This clonotype was detected many times. V and J are TRBV18 and TRBJ2-3, with 13 bases fitting TRBD2. Germline CDR1 is KGHSH and CDR2 is LQKENI. The CDR3 has 17 amino acids. After removal of 3 bases from V and 2 bases from J, the junction contained 5 bases not matched to a gene. The CDR3 region has the DNA TGTGCCAGCTCACCGAAGGGACTAGCGGGATTCACAGATACGCAGTATTTT. Translation: CASSPKGLAGFTDTQYF.

The gene calls are TRBV9 and TRBJ2-4; 16 nucleotides agree with TRBD2. The CDR3 extends over 17 amino acids. The ends lost 3 bases at V and 5 bases at J; junction bases unmatched: 5. Germline V gene sequence: CDR1 SGDLS, CDR2 YYNGEE. CDR3: CASSAGTSGRAENIQYF. In DNA, the CDR3 is TGTGCCAGCAGCGCCGGGACTAGCGGGAGGGCCGAAAACATTCAGTACTTC.

J is TRBJ2-1 and V is TRBV7-3; 9 bases line up with TRBD2. Germline assignment: CDR1 SGHTA and CDR2 FQGTGA. The ends lost 3 bases at V and 8 bases at J; junction bases unmatched: 8. The CDR3 runs 15 residues. The CDR3 DNA is TGTGCCAGCAGCTTGGGGCGGGAGGGCTCCTATGAGCAGTTCTTC. Translated, it gives CASSLGREGSYEQFF.

The chain is built from TRBV18 and TRBJ2-2; 10 positions match TRBD1. In germline, CDR1 is KGHSH, CDR2 LQKENI. The CDR3 spans 20 residues. V shed 6 bases, J shed 0 bases, and the junction held 16 bases outside the gene matches. CDR3 loop: CASSPNRDRGPFANTGELFF. The CDR3 DNA reads TGTGCCAGCTCGCCAAACCGGGACAGGGGACCCTTCGCGAACACCGGGGAGCTGTTTTTT.

This clonotype showed up many times. The chain links TRBV5-1 to TRBJ2-2; D perhaps matches TRBD2 (5 bases). The V end was cut by 2 bases, the J end by 2 bases, with 16 bases between. The germline CDR1 and CDR2 sequences are SGHRS and YFSETQ. CDR3 length: 17 amino acids. CDR3 amino acids: CASSFDRYSANTGELFF. CDR3 nucleotide sequence: TGCGCCAGCAGCTTTGACCGCTATAGCGCTAACACCGGGGAGCTGTTTTTT.

The gene calls are TRBV10-3 and TRBJ2-5, with D perhaps TRBD2 (6 bases). The V gene's germline CDR1 is ENHRY and CDR2 SYGVKD. CDR3 length equals 13 residues. Trimming pared 9 bases from V and 3 bases from J, leaving 14 bases between. DNA for the CDR3: TGTGCCATTCGACTAGACCGGGAAGAGACCCAGTACTTC. Protein product: CAIRLDREETQYF.

The J gene is TRBJ2-7, the V gene TRBV19; D not resolved. V was clipped by 2 bases and J by 3 bases, with 8 bases between them. This CDR3 spans 13 amino acids. The V gene's germline CDR1 is LNHDA and CDR2 SQIVND (reference sequence). CDR3 loop: CASSISLNYEQYF. The CDR3 nucleotides read TGTGCCAGTAGTATAAGTCTGAACTACGAGCAGTACTTC.

The rearrangement links TRBV6-1 to TRBJ2-2; weak D call: TRBD1 (6 bases). The CDR3 extends over 13 amino acids. Germline CDR1 MNHNS, CDR2 SASEGT. Between the trimmed V and J ends, which lost 8 bases and 4 bases, there was a span of 11 bases. The CDR3 is CASSSRGTGELFF. The CDR3 DNA sequence: TGTGCCAGCTCGTCCAGGGGCACCGGGGAGCTGTTTTTT.

This clonotype was detected only a few times. The V and J genes are TRBV7-9 and TRBJ2-1; no reliable D call. V lost 1 base to trimming and J lost 3 bases, with 7 bases between them. There are 14 residues in the CDR3. Germline loops: CDR1 SEHNR, CDR2 FQNEAQ (reference sequence). As DNA, the CDR3 is TGTGCCAGCAGCTTAGTCGGCAACTACAATGAGCAGTTCTTC. It yields the protein CASSLVGNYNEQFF.

The chain couples TRBV9 to TRBJ2-7, with D tentatively TRBD1 (6 bases). V lost 0 bases and J lost 2, with 12 bases in between. This CDR3 has 15 amino acids. Germline V gene sequence: CDR1 SGDLS, CDR2 YYNGEE. The CDR3 is CASSVERDKTYEQYF. CDR3 in DNA: TGTGCCAGCAGCGTAGAGAGGGACAAAACCTACGAGCAGTACTTC.

The V and J genes are TRBV5-4 and TRBJ2-2, with TRBD1 matching 11 bases. After removal of 4 bases from V and 4 bases from J, the junction contained 6 bases not matched to a gene. The CDR3 length is 16 residues. The germline V gene has CDR1 SGHNT and CDR2 YYREEE (reference sequence). The CDR3 loop reads CASSHKGQGVTGELFF. CDR3 sequence (DNA): TGTGCCAGCAGCCATAAGGGACAGGGGGTCACCGGGGAGCTGTTTTTT.

This clonotype occurred a few times. This could be a read error, since a much larger clone is one nucleotide away. This chain joins TRBV12-3 or TRBV12-4 and TRBJ1-2; TRBD1 might be the D (5 bases). V was trimmed by 3 bases and J by 4 bases, leaving 6 bases between them. CDR3 length: 12 residues. CDR3 region: CASSFDSYGYTF. DNA of the CDR3: TGTGCCAGCAGTTTCGACAGCTATGGCTACACCTTC.

This clonotype was observed at least ten times. For the CDR3, the DNA is TGTGCCAGCAGTTTTAGCCTCGAGGTGAACACTGAAGCTTTCTTT. Its translation is CASSFSLEVNTEAFF. V gene TRBV12-3 or TRBV12-4 combines with J gene TRBJ1-1; D is ambiguous. Trimming took 3 bases from V and 0 from J, leaving 11 bases between them. This CDR3 is 15 amino acids long.

This clonotype was observed at least ten times. The chain links TRBV7-9 to TRBJ1-1; 9 bases match TRBD1. This CDR3 has 14 amino acids. The trim removed 5 bases at V and 6 bases at J, leaving 7 bases unmatched. CDR1 is SEHNR and CDR2 is FQNEAQ in the germline V gene (reference sequence). CDR3 amino acids: CASSPGGTGSEAFF. In DNA, the CDR3 is TGTGCCAGCAGCCCCGGGGGGACAGGGTCTGAAGCTTTCTTT.

This clonotype was picked up many times. The chain recombines TRBV3-1 with TRBJ2-7, with 7 bases fitting TRBD1. The CDR3 is made up of 15 amino acids. J gave up 5 bases and V 1 base, and 8 bases lay outside the gene matches. Germline V gene lookup returns CDR1 LGHDT and CDR2 YNNKEL (reference sequence). CDR3 amino acids: CASSQAVRGGNEQYF. In DNA, the CDR3 is TGTGCCAGCAGCCAAGCGGTGAGAGGGGGCAACGAGCAGTACTTC.

In its sample, this clonotype was seen a few times. V is TRBV6-1 and J is TRBJ2-1; TRBD2 matches at 7 bases. Germline V lookup: CDR1 MNHNS, CDR2 SASEGT. The CDR3 extends over 17 amino acids. V shed 7 bases and J 7 bases; nucleotides not matched to a gene: 19. CDR3 sequence (DNA): TGTGCCAGCACTAACTTCAAACGAGGGAGGGGAGAGAATGAGCAGTTCTTC. Translated, it gives CASTNFKRGRGENEQFF.

This clonotype has at least ten counts. J is TRBJ2-7 and V is TRBV2; D unresolved. V lost 0 bases, J lost 3 bases, and 12 bases lay in between. The CDR3 is 15 residues long. Germline loops: CDR1 SNHLY, CDR2 FYNNEI. DNA for the CDR3: TGTGCCAGCAGTGAAGCCCCCCCCGGCCACTACGAGCAGTACTTC. This gives the protein CASSEAPPGHYEQYF.

This clonotype was counted at least ten times. The CDR3 region has the DNA TGTGCCAGCAGTCCTTCCTACAGGAGCTCCTACAATGAGCAGTTCTTC. Translation: CASSPSYRSSYNEQFF. J is TRBJ2-1 and V is TRBV28; TRBD1 is a possible D gene (5 bases). The V gene's germline CDR1 is MDHEN and CDR2 SYDVKM. This CDR3 is 16 amino acids long. Trimming took 5 bases from V and 0 from J, leaving 14 bases between them.

This clonotype was detected only a few times. The chain links TRBV30 to TRBJ2-7; D is tentatively TRBD1 or TRBD2 (5 bases each). The V gene lost 1 base and the J gene lost 7 bases, with 8 bases spanning the gap. The CDR3 covers 11 residues. The germline V gene encodes CDR1 GTSNPN and CDR2 SVGIG (reference sequence). The CDR3 protein is CAWSEGPEQYF. The CDR3 coding sequence is TGTGCCTGGAGTGAGGGACCAGAGCAGTACTTC.